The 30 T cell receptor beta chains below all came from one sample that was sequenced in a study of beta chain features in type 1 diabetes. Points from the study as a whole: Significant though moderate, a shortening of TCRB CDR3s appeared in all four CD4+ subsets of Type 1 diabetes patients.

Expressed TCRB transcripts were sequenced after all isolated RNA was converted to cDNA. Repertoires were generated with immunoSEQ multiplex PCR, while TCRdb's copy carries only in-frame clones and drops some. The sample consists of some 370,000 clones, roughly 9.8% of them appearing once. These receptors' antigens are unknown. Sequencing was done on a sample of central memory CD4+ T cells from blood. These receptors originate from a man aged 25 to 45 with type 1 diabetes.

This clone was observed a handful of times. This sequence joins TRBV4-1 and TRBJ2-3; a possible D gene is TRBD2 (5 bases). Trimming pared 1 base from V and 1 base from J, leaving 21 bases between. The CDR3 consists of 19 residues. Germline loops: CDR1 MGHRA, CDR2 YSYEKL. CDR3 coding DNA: TGCGCCAGCAGCCAAGTGGTCTTGTCGAGCGGTCTGGGCACAGATACGCAGTATTTT. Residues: CASSQVVLSSGLGTDTQYF.

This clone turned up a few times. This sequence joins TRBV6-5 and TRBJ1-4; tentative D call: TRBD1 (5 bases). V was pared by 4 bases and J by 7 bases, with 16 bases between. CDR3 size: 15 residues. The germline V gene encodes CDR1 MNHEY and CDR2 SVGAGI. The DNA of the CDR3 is TGTGCCAGCAGTTCGCCGGACAAGGGAGGTGAAAAACTGTTTTTT. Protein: CASSSPDKGGEKLFF.

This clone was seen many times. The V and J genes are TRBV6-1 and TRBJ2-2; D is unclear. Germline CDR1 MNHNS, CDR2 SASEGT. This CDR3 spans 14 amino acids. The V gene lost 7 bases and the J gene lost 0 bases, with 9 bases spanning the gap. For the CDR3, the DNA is TGTGCCAGCACTCAGAGCGCGAACACCGGGGAGCTGTTTTTT. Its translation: CASTQSANTGELFF.

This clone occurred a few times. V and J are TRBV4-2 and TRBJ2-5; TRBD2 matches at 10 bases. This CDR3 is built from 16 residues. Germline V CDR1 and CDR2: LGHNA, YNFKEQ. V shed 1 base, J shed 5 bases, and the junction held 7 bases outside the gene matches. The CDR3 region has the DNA TGTGCCAGCAGCCAAGGGGAACTAGCGGGACAGGAGACCCAGTACTTC. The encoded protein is CASSQGELAGQETQYF.

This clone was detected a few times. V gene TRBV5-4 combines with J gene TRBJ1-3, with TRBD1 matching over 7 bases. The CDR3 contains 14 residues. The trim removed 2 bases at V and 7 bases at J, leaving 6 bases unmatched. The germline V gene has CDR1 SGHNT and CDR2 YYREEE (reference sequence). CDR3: CASSLTEQGNTIYF. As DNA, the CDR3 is TGTGCCAGCAGCTTAACGGAACAGGGGAACACCATATATTTT.

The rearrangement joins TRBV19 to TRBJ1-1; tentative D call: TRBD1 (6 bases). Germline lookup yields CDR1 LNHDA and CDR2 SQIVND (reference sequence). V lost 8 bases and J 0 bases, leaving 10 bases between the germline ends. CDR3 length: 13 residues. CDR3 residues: CASSQGLNTEAFF. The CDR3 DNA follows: TGTGCCAGTTCACAGGGTTTGAACACTGAAGCTTTCTTT. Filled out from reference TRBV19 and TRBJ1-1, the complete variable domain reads DGGITQSPKYLFRKEGQNVTLSCEQNLNHDAMYWYRQDPGQGLRLIYYSQIVNDFQKGDIAEGYSVSREKKESFPLTVTSAQKNPTAFYLCASSQGLNTEAFFGQGTRLTVV.

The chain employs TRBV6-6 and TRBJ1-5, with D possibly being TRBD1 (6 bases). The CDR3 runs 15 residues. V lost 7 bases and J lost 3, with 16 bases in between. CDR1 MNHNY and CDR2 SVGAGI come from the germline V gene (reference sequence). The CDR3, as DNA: TGTGCCAGCACTTCCAAGGACAGTTACAATCAGCCCCAGCATTTT. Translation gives CASTSKDSYNQPQHF.

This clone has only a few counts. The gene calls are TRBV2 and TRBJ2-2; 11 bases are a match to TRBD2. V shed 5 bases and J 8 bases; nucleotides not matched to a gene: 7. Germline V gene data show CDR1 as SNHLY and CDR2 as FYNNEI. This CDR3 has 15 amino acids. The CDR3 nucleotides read TGTGCCAGCAGTAGAACTAGCGGGAGTGGGGGGGAGCTGTTTTTT. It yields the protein CASSRTSGSGGELFF. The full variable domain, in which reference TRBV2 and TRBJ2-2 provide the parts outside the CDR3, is EPEVTQTPSHQVTQMGQEVILRCVPISNHLYFYWYRQILGQKVEFLVSFYNNEISEKSEIFDDQFSVERPDGSNFTLKIRSTKLEDSAMYFCASSRTSGSGGELFFGEGSRLTVL.

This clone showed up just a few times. CDR3: CASRRSPNTEAFF. The CDR3 coding sequence is TGTGCCAGCAGGCGGTCTCCGAACACTGAAGCTTTCTTT. The rearrangement joins TRBV2 to TRBJ1-1; D gene uncertain. This CDR3 is built from 13 residues. Looked up from germline, CDR1 is SNHLY and CDR2 is FYNNEI. V was shortened by 6 bases and J by 1 base, with 9 bases between the two germline ends.

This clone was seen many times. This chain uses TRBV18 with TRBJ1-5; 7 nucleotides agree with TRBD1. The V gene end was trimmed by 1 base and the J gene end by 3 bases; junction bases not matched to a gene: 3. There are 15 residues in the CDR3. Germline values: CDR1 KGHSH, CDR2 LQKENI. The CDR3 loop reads CASSPRTGDNQPQHF. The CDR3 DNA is TGTGCCAGCTCACCACGAACAGGGGACAATCAGCCCCAGCATTTT.

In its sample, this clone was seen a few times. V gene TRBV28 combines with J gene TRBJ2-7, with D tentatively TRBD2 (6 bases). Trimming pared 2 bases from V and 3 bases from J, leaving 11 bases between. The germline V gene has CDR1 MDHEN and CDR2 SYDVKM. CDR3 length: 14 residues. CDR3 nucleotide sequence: TGTGCCAGCAGTTTAGCGGGAATAGGCTACGAGCAGTACTTC. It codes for CASSLAGIGYEQYF.

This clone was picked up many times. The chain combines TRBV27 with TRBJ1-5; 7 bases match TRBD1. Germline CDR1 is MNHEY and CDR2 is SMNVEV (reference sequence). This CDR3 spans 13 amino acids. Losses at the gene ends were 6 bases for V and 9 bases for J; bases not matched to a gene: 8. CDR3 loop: CASRGTAQGPQHF. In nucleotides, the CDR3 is TGTGCCAGCAGAGGGACAGCCCAGGGGCCCCAGCATTTT.

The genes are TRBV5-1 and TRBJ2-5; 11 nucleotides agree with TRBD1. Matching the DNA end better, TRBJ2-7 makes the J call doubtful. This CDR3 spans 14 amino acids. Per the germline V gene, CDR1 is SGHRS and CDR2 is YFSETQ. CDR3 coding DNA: TGCGCCAGCAGCACGGGGACAGGGGGGTCCGAGCAGTACTTC. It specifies CASSTGTGGSEQYF.

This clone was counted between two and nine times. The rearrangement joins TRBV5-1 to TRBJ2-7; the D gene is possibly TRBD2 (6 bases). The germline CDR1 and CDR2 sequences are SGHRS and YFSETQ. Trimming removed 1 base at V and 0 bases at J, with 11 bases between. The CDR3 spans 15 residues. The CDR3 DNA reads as TGCGCCAGCAGCTTGATTGGGCGGGACTCCTACGAGCAGTACTTC. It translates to CASSLIGRDSYEQYF.

This CDR3 reads CASSLGRQGATDTQYF. CDR3 DNA: TGTGCCAGCAGCTTAGGAAGGCAGGGGGCTACAGATACGCAGTATTTT. The rearrangement links TRBV5-5 to TRBJ2-3, with TRBD1 matching 8 bases. The J segment lost 3 bases and the V segment lost 2 bases, leaving 8 bases of the junction unmatched. Germline V gene data show CDR1 as SGHKS and CDR2 as YYEKEE (reference sequence). This CDR3 contains 16 residues. The full variable domain, completed using reference TRBV5-5 and TRBJ2-3, is DAGVTQSPTHLIKTRGQQVTLRCSPISGHKSVSWYQQVLGQGPQFIFQYYEKEERGRGNFPDRFSARQFPNYSSELNVNALLLGDSALYLCASSLGRQGATDTQYFGPGTRLTVL.

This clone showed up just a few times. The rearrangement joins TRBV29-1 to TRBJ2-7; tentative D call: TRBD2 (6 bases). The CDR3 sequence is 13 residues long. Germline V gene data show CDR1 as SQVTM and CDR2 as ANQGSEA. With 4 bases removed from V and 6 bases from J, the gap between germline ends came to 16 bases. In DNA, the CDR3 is TGCAGCGTTGGATTCGGGACGGAGGGCGAGCAGTACTTC. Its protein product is CSVGFGTEGEQYF.

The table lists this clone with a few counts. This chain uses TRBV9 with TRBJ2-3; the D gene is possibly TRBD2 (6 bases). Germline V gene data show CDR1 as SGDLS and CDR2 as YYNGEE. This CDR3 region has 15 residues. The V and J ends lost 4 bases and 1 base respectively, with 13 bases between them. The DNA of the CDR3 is TGTGCCAGCAGCCTGGAGGGCCAGGGCACAGATACGCAGTATTTT. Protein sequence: CASSLEGQGTDTQYF.

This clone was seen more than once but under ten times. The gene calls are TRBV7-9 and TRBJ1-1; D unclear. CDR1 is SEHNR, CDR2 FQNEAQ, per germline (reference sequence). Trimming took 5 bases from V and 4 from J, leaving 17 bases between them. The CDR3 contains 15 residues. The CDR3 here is CASSEQEGRFTEAFF. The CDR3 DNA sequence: TGTGCCAGCAGCGAGCAGGAGGGCAGGTTCACTGAAGCTTTCTTT.

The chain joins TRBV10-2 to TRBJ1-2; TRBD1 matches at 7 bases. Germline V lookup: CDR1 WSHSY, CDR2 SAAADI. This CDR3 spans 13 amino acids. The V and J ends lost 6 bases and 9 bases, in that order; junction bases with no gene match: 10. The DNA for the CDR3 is TGCGCCAGCAGGACGCCTGGGACAGCCCGCTACACCTTC. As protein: CASRTPGTARYTF.

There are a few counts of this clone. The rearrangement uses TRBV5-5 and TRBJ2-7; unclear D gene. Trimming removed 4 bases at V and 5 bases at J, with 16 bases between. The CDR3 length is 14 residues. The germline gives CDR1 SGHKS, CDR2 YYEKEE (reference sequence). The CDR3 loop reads CASSRFKDGDEQYF. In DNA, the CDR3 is TGTGCCAGCAGCCGCTTTAAGGATGGGGACGAGCAGTACTTC. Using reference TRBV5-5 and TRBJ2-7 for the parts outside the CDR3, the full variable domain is DAGVTQSPTHLIKTRGQQVTLRCSPISGHKSVSWYQQVLGQGPQFIFQYYEKEERGRGNFPDRFSARQFPNYSSELNVNALLLGDSALYLCASSRFKDGDEQYFGPGTRLTVT.

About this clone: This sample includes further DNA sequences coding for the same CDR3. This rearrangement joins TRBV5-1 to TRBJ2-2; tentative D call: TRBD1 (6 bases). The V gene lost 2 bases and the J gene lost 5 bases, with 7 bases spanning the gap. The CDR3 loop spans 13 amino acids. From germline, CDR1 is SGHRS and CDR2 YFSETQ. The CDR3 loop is CASSFQGTGELFF. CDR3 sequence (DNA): TGCGCCAGCAGCTTTCAGGGGACCGGGGAGCTGTTTTTT.

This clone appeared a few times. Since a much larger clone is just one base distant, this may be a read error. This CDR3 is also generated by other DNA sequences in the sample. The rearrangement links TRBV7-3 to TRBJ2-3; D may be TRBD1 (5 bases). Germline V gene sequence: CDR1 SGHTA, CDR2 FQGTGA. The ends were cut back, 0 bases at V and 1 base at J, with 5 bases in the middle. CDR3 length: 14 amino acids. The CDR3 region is CASSLTGGTDTQYF. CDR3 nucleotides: TGTGCCAGCAGCTTAACAGGGGGCACAGATACGCAGTATTTT.

The CDR3 bases are TGTGCCAGCAGCTTCAACAGGGGGGATGGCTACACCTTC. Protein: CASSFNRGDGYTF. The V call is TRBV7-2, the J call TRBJ1-2; 8 bases line up with TRBD1. The J segment lost 6 bases and the V segment lost 3 bases, leaving 3 bases of the junction unmatched. The CDR3 loop spans 13 amino acids. Germline-derived CDR1 and CDR2 are SGHTA and FQGNSA.

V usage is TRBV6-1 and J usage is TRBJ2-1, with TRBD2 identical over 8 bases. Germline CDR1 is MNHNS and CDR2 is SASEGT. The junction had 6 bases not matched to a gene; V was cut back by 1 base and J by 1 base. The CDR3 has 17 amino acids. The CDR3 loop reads CASSEGGGRYSYNEQFF. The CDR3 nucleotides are TGTGCCAGCAGTGAAGGGGGCGGGAGGTATTCCTACAATGAGCAGTTCTTC.

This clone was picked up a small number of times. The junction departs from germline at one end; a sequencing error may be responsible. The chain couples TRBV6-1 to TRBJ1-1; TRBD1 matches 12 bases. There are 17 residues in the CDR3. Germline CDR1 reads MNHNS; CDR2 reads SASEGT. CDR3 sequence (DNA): TGTGCCAGCAGTAAAGCCGGGACAGGGGGCTGGACCACTGAAGCTTTCTTT. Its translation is CASSKAGTGGWTTEAFF.

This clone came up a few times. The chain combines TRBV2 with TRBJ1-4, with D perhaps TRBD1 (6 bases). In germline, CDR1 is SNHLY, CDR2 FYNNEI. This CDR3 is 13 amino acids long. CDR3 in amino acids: CTTFGQTYEKLFF. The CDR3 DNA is TGTACCACCTTCGGACAGACCTATGAAAAACTGTTTTTT.

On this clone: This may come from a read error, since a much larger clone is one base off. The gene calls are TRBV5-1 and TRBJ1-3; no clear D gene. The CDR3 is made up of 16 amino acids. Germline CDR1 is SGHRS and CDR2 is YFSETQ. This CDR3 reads CPSSPLNLGSGNTIYF. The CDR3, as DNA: TGCCCCAGCAGCCCTCTTAACTTGGGATCTGGAAACACCATATATTTT.

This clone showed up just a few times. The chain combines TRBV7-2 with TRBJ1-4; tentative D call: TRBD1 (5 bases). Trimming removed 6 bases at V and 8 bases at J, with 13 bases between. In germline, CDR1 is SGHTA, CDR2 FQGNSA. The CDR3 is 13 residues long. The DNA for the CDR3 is TGTGCCAGCAGAAAGGACATGTCCGAAAAACTGTTTTTT. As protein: CASRKDMSEKLFF. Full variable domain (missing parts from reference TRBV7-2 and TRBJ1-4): GAGVSQSPSNKVTEKGKDVELRCDPISGHTALYWYRQSLGQGLEFLIYFQGNSAPDKSGLPSDRFSAERTGGSVSTLTIQRTQQEDSAVYLCASRKDMSEKLFFGSGTQLSVL.

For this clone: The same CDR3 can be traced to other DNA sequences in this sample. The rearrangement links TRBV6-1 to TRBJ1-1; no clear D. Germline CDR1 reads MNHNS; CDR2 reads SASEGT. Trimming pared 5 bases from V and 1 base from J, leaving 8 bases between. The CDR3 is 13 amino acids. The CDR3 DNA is TGTGCCAGCAGTCTCCGGGGGAACACTGAAGCTTTCTTT. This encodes CASSLRGNTEAFF.

CDR3 bases: TGTGCCAGCAGTTTTCGACAGGGTTATGGCTACACCTTC. The encoded protein is CASSFRQGYGYTF. This chain connects TRBV6-1 to TRBJ1-2; 7 nucleotides line up with TRBD1. The CDR3 is made up of 13 amino acids. Trimming removed 5 bases from V and 5 bases from J; junction bases left unmatched: 5. Germline CDR1 reads MNHNS; CDR2 reads SASEGT.